The entry below describes one T cell receptor (beta chain). The sample belongs to a study of T-cell reconstitution after alpha-beta-depleted transplantation in children. Germline V gene lookup returns CDR1 SGHDN and CDR2 FVKESK. The CDR3 loop spans 15 amino acids. Unmatched junction bases numbered 2, after V lost 1 base and J lost 3 bases. The TCRbeta library was prepared with unique molecular identifiers. TCRdb re-derived calls from the PCR reads in MiXCR, one entry per CDR3 protein. The table shows about 500,000 distinct CDR3 sequences, with 30% to 35% occurring only once. The sequence was collected from a human donor who donated a stem cell graft to a child with aplastic anemia. Sequenced here: PBMCs from the stem cell graft donor, sampled from the stem cell graft. V and J are TRBV14 and TRBJ2-3; 9 bases are a match to TRBD2. This chain's CDR3 is CASSQGLAVTDTQYF. As DNA, the CDR3 is TGTGCCAGCAGCCAAGGACTAGCGGTAACAGATACGCAGTATTTT.